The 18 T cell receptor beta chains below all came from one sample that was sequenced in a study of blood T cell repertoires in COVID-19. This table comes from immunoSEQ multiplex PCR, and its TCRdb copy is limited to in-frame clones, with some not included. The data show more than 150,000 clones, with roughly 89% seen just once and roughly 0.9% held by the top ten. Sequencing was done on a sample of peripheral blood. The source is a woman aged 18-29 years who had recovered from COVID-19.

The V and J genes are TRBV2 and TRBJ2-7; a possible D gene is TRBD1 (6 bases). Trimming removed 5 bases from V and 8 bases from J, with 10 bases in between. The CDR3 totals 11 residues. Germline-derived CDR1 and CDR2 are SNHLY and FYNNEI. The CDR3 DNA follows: TGTGCCAGCAGTCAGTGGGGGCAGCAGTACTTC. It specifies CASSQWGQQYF.

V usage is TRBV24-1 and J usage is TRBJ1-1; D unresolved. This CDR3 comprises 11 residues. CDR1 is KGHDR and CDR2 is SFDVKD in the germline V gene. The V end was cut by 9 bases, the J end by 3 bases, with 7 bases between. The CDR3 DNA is TGTGCCACCCGGGGAGACACTGAAGCTTTCTTT. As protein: CATRGDTEAFF.

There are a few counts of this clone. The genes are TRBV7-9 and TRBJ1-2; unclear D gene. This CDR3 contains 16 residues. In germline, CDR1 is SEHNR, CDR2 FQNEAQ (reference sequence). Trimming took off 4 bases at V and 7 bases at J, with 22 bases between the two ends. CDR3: CASSSQLGRVTGGYTF. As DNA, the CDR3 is TGTGCCAGCAGCTCGCAATTGGGTCGGGTTACGGGTGGCTACACCTTC. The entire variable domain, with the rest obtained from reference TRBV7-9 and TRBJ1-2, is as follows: DTGVSQNPRHKITKRGQNVTFRCDPISEHNRLYWYRQTLGQGPEFLTYFQNEAQLEKSRLLSDRFSAERPKGSFSTLEIQRTEQGDSAMYLCASSSQLGRVTGGYTFGSGTRLTVV.

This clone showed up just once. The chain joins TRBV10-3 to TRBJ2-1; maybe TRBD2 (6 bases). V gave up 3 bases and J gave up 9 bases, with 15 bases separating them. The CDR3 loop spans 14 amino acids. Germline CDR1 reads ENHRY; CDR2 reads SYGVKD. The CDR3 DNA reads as TGTGCCATCAGTGAACCGACTAGTTTCGGTGAGCAGTTCTTC. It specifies CAISEPTSFGEQFF.

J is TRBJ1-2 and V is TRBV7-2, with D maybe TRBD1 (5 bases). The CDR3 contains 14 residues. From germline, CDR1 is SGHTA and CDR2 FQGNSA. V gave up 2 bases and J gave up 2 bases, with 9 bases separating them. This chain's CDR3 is CASSLNRPNYGYTF. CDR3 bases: TGTGCCAGCAGCTTAAACAGGCCCAACTATGGCTACACCTTC.

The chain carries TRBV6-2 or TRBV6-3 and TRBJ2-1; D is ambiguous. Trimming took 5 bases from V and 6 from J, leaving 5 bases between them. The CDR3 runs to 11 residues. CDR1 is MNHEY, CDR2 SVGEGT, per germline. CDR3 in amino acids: CASSPLNEQFF. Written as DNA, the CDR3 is TGTGCCAGCAGTCCCCTCAATGAGCAGTTCTTC.

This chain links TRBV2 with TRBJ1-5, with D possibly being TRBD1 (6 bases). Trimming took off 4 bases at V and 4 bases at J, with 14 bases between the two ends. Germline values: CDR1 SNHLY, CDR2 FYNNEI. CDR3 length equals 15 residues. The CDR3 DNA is TGTGCCAGCAGTGGCCTACAGGGACTAAATCAGCCCCAGCATTTT. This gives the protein CASSGLQGLNQPQHF.

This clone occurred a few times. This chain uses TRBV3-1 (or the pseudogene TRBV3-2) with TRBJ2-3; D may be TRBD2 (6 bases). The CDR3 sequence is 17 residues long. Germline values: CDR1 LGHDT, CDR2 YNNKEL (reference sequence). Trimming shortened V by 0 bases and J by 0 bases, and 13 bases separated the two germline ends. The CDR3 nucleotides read TGTGCCAGCAGCCAAGAGTTTCCCCGGGAGAGCACAGATACGCAGTATTTT. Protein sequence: CASSQEFPRESTDTQYF.

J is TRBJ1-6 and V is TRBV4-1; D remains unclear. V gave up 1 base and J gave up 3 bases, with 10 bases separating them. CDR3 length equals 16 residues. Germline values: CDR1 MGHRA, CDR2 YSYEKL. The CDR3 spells CASSQVGAFYNSPLHF. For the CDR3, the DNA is TGCGCCAGCAGCCAAGTCGGAGCCTTCTATAATTCACCCCTCCACTTT.

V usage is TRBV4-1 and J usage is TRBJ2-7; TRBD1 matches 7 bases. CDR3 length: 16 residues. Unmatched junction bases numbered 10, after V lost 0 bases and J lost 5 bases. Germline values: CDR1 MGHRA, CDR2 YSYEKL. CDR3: CASSQDGPGGFDEQYF. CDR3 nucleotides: TGCGCCAGCAGCCAAGATGGCCCAGGGGGATTTGACGAGCAGTACTTC.

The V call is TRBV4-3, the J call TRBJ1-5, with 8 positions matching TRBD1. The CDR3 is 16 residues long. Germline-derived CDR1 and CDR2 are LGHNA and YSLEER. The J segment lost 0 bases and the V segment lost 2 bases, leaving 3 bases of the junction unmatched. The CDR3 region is CASSQNRGFSNQPQHF. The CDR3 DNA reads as TGCGCCAGCAGCCAAAACAGGGGGTTTAGCAATCAGCCCCAGCATTTT.

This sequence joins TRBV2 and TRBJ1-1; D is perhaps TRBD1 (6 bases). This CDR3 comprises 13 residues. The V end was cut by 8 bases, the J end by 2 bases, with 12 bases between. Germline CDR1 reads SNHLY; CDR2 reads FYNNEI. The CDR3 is CASGIQGNTEAFF. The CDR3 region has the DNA TGTGCCAGCGGTATACAGGGAAACACTGAAGCTTTCTTT.

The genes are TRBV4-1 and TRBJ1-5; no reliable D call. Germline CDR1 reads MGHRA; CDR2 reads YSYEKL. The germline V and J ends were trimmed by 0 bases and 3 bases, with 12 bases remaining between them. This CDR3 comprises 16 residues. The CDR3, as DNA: TGCGCCAGCAGCCAAGACGCGGGCAGGTACAATCAGCCCCAGCATTTT. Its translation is CASSQDAGRYNQPQHF.

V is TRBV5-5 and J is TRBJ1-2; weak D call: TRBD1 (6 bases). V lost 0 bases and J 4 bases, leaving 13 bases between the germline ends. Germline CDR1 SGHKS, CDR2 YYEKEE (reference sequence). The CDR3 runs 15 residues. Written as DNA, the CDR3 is TGTGCCAGCAGCTTGGTGGCAGGGGAGGGCTATGGCTACACCTTC. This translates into CASSLVAGEGYGYTF.

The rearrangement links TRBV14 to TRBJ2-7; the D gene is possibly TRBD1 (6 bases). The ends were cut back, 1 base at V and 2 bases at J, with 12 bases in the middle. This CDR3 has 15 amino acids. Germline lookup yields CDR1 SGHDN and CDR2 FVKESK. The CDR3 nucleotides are TGTGCCAGCAGCCAAGGATGGGCAGGGGCCTACGAGCAGTACTTC. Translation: CASSQGWAGAYEQYF.

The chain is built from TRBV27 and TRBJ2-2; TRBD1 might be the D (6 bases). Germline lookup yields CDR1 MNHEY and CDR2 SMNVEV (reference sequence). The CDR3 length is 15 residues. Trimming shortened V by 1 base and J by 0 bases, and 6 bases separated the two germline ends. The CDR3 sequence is CASSLYRANTGELFF. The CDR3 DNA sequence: TGTGCCAGCAGTTTATACAGGGCGAACACCGGGGAGCTGTTTTTT.

CDR3 sequence: CASSLRAGGVETQYF. In nucleotides, the CDR3 is TGTGCCAGCAGCTTACGGGCAGGGGGCGTGGAGACCCAGTACTTC. This rearrangement joins TRBV7-2 to TRBJ2-5, with 8 bases aligning to TRBD1. CDR3 length: 15 residues. Germline lookup yields CDR1 SGHTA and CDR2 FQGNSA. J was trimmed by 5 bases and V by 2 bases; bases with no gene match: 7.

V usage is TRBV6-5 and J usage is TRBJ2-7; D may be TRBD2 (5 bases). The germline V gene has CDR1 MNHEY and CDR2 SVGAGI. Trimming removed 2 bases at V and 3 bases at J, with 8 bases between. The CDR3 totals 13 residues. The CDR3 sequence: CASSYGLDYEQYV. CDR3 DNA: TGTGCCAGCAGTTACGGACTGGACTACGAGCAGTACGTC.